The next 28 T cell receptor beta chains were all read from a single sample in a study of CD8+CD57+ T cells in acquired aplastic anemia. Sequenced patients had shown CD8+CD57+ cell expansion by flow cytometry. Profiling that covered TCR beta VDJ and CDR3 relied on genomic DNA as its template. TCRdb reanalysed the reads using MiXCR and keeps one entry per CDR3 protein. The table records 400,000 to 600,000 distinct CDR3 sequences, around 30% of them present only once. Sequenced: sorted CD4+, CD8+, or CD8+CD57+ T cells (not recorded which) from PBMCs. These receptors came from a human donor with aplastic anemia.

This clonotype was recorded a few times. The CDR3 DNA is TGTGCCAGCAGTTACCGGACAGGGGGCGAGGTTGAAGCTTTCTTT. Translation: CASSYRTGGEVEAFF. The chain recombines TRBV6-2 or TRBV6-3 with TRBJ1-1, with 11 positions matching TRBD1. The CDR3 spans 15 residues. Trimming took 2 bases from V and 7 from J; bases not matched to a gene: 6. The germline V gene encodes CDR1 MNHEY and CDR2 SVGEGT.

Of note for this clonotype: Possible read error: a much larger clone is one base away. V is TRBV7-2 and J is TRBJ2-7, with TRBD2 as a possible D gene (6 bases). CDR3 length: 15 residues. The V gene's germline CDR1 is SGHTA and CDR2 FQGNSA. The CDR3 loop reads CARSLAVGRPYEQYF. CDR3 nucleotide sequence: TGTGCCCGCAGCTTAGCGGTGGGCAGGCCCTACGAGCAGTACTTC. The full variable domain, with the rest looked up from reference TRBV7-2 and TRBJ2-7, is GAGVSQSPSNKVTEKGKDVELRCDPISGHTALYWYRQSLGQGLEFLIYFQGNSAPDKSGLPSDRFSAERTGGSVSTLTIQRTQQEDSAVYLCARSLAVGRPYEQYFGPGTRLTVT.

This clonotype was picked up a small number of times. The gene calls are TRBV4-1 and TRBJ2-1; TRBD2 is a possible D gene (5 bases). The ends were cut back, 8 bases at V and 0 bases at J, with 8 bases in the middle. The germline gives CDR1 MGHRA, CDR2 YSYEKL. The CDR3 has 13 amino acids. The CDR3 nucleotides read TGCGCCAGCGGAGGCAGCTCCTACAATGAGCAGTTCTTC. This translates into CASGGSSYNEQFF.

To note about this clonotype: A much larger clone lies one base from this, so it may be a read error. The CDR3 protein is CSALVGAGLGNQPQHF. CDR3 nucleotides: TGCAGTGCCCTGGTGGGCGCGGGCCTTGGCAATCAGCCCCAGCATTTT. The J gene is TRBJ1-5, the V gene TRBV20-1; D is uncertain. The length of the CDR3 is 16 residues. CDR1 and CDR2 from the germline V gene are DFQATT and SNEGSKA (reference sequence). V was trimmed by 6 bases and J by 2 bases, leaving 20 bases between them.

This clonotype appeared a single time. A single base is all that separates this from a far larger clone, so a read error is likely. V is TRBV11-1 and J is TRBJ1-1; 8 bases fit TRBD1. Germline V gene data show CDR1 as SGHAT and CDR2 as FQDESV (reference sequence). The CDR3 loop spans 14 amino acids. V shed 3 bases and J 5 bases; nucleotides not matched to a gene: 5. CDR3 residues: CASSLRQGATEAFF. In DNA, the CDR3 is TGTGCCAGCAGCTTGCGGCAGGGGGCAACTGAAGCTTTCTTT.

The V call is TRBV5-1, the J call TRBJ2-7; 9 bases match TRBD2. The V and J ends lost 4 bases and 0 bases, in that order; junction bases with no gene match: 8. This CDR3 contains 16 residues. Per the germline V gene, CDR1 is SGHRS and CDR2 is YFSETQ. CDR3 sequence reads: CASSGGLAPSSYEQYF. As DNA, the CDR3 is TGCGCCAGCAGCGGTGGACTAGCGCCGAGCTCCTACGAGCAGTACTTC.

J is TRBJ2-1 and V is TRBV24-1; TRBD2 agrees at 8 bases. J gave up 0 bases and V 3 bases, and 9 bases lay outside the gene matches. The germline CDR1 and CDR2 sequences are KGHDR and SFDVKD. The length of the CDR3 is 18 residues. The CDR3 DNA is TGTGCCACCAGTGATGGTATGACTAGCGCTAGCTCCTACAATGAGCAGTTCTTC. This sequence encodes CATSDGMTSASSYNEQFF.

The CDR3 is CSARTENNYGYTF. CDR3 nucleotide sequence: TGCAGTGCTAGAACAGAGAATAACTATGGCTACACCTTC. This chain uses TRBV20-1 with TRBJ1-2; D call uncertain. CDR1 DFQATT and CDR2 SNEGSKA come from the germline V gene (reference sequence). This CDR3 is built from 13 residues. The V end was cut by 2 bases, the J end by 1 base, with 8 bases between.

This clonotype came up many times. The chain joins TRBV2 to TRBJ2-7; the D gene is possibly TRBD1 (5 bases). The CDR3 is 12 amino acids. V lost 7 bases and J 2 bases, leaving 9 bases between the germline ends. Germline CDR1 SNHLY, CDR2 FYNNEI. Written as DNA, the CDR3 is TGTGCCAGCATAGCAGGGACCTACGAGCAGTACTTC. Its translation: CASIAGTYEQYF.

This clonotype was counted only a few times. The rearrangement links TRBV7-3 to TRBJ2-1; D is uncertain. Germline loops: CDR1 SGHTA, CDR2 FQGTGA. The CDR3 consists of 13 residues. Trimming pared 2 bases from V and 4 bases from J, leaving 6 bases between. DNA of the CDR3: TGTGCCAGCAGCTTAGAAGTATACAATGAGCAGTTCTTC. The encoded protein is CASSLEVYNEQFF.

The chain joins TRBV7-6 to TRBJ2-5, with TRBD1 matching 9 bases. The CDR3 extends over 16 amino acids. With 2 bases clipped from V and 2 bases from J, the junction kept 6 bases outside the gene matches. CDR1 is SGHVS, CDR2 FNYEAQ, per germline. This chain's CDR3 is CASSLLPGQGQETQYF. The CDR3 DNA reads TGTGCCAGCAGCTTATTACCGGGACAGGGTCAAGAGACCCAGTACTTC.

The genes are TRBV10-3 and TRBJ2-7; 9 bases are a match to TRBD2. V lost 2 bases and J lost 4; bases outside the gene matches: 6. CDR3 size: 15 residues. Looked up from germline, CDR1 is ENHRY and CDR2 is SYGVKD. CDR3 nucleotides: TGTGCCATCAGTGAGCGCCTAGCGGGGATTTACGAGCAGTACTTC. Its protein is CAISERLAGIYEQYF.

A word on this clonotype: Given a much more abundant clone one base away, this may be a read error. The chain recombines TRBV9 with TRBJ1-5, with D hard to call. CDR1 and CDR2 (germline): SGDLS, YYNGEE. The CDR3 sequence is 15 residues long. CDR3 loop: CTSSPHEGRNQPQHF. The CDR3 nucleotides read TGTACCAGCAGCCCCCATGAGGGTCGCAATCAGCCCCAGCATTTT.

This clonotype was counted a few times. The chain combines TRBV5-1 with TRBJ2-3; the D gene is possibly TRBD2 (5 bases). The V end was cut by 4 bases, the J end by 5 bases, with 20 bases between. Per germline, CDR1 SGHRS and CDR2 YFSETQ. This CDR3 is built from 16 residues. CDR3 coding DNA: TGCGCCAGCAGCAGCGGTGTTTTCGGCCCAGGAGATACGCAGTATTTT. This gives the protein CASSSGVFGPGDTQYF.

This clonotype was seen a few times. This chain connects TRBV19 to TRBJ1-1; the D gene is possibly TRBD1 (5 bases). The germline CDR1 and CDR2 sequences are LNHDA and SQIVND (reference sequence). The length of the CDR3 is 12 residues. The V end was cut by 3 bases, the J end by 6 bases, with 8 bases between. Written as DNA, the CDR3 is TGTGCCAGTAGTATCACAGGAGCTGAAGCTTTCTTT. Its protein is CASSITGAEAFF.

Many counts were recorded for this clonotype. The rearrangement links TRBV7-3 to TRBJ1-1, with no clear D. Germline CDR1 is SGHTA and CDR2 is FQGTGA. The CDR3 extends over 13 amino acids. Trimming removed 3 bases at V and 3 bases at J, with 8 bases between. The CDR3 spells CASSFQPDTEAFF. The CDR3, as DNA: TGTGCCAGCAGCTTCCAGCCTGACACTGAAGCTTTCTTT.

V usage is TRBV25-1 and J usage is TRBJ1-1; D is perhaps TRBD1 (6 bases). The V end lost 3 bases, the J end lost 1 base, and 9 bases lay between the germline ends. The CDR3 has 14 amino acids. Germline V CDR1 and CDR2: MGHDK, SYGVNS. As DNA, the CDR3 is TGTGCCAGCAGTGACGACAGGAAGAACACTGAAGCTTTCTTT. It specifies CASSDDRKNTEAFF.

The CDR3 spells CAISEPASLYEQYF. CDR3 DNA: TGTGCCATCAGTGAACCCGCTAGCTTATACGAGCAGTACTTC. The chain carries TRBV10-3 and TRBJ2-7; possible D gene TRBD2, 5 bases. CDR3 length: 14 residues. Germline V gene data show CDR1 as ENHRY and CDR2 as SYGVKD. V was pared by 3 bases and J by 4 bases, with 13 bases between.

This clonotype was detected many times. The V and J genes are TRBV5-5 and TRBJ1-1, with TRBD1 as a possible D gene (5 bases). This CDR3 spans 15 amino acids. Deletions cut 4 bases from V and 2 bases from J, with 15 bases between. The germline V gene encodes CDR1 SGHKS and CDR2 YYEKEE (reference sequence). The CDR3 DNA sequence: TGTGCCAGCAGCCGTTCGACAGTAGACAACACTGAAGCTTTCTTT. Encoded protein: CASSRSTVDNTEAFF.

This clonotype was seen at least ten times. The chain carries TRBV7-2 and TRBJ1-5; TRBD1 agrees at 8 bases. In germline, CDR1 is SGHTA, CDR2 FQGNSA. J was trimmed by 6 bases and V by 9 bases; bases with no gene match: 7. This CDR3 has 13 residues. This CDR3 reads CASTTGVGQPQHF. The CDR3 nucleotides are TGTGCCAGTACGACAGGGGTTGGTCAGCCCCAGCATTTT.

This clonotype was seen ten or more times. The CDR3 region has the DNA TGTGCCAGCAGCTTAACAGGGACGGACTATAATTCACCCCTCCACTTT. This encodes CASSLTGTDYNSPLHF. This rearrangement joins TRBV7-3 to TRBJ1-6; D possibly corresponds to TRBD1 (5 bases). Between the trimmed V and J ends, which lost 0 bases and 3 bases, there was a span of 9 bases. The germline CDR1 and CDR2 sequences are SGHTA and FQGTGA. The CDR3 is made up of 16 amino acids.

This clonotype has just a few counts. The chain recombines TRBV7-3 with TRBJ1-1; TRBD1 might be the D (5 bases). In germline, CDR1 is SGHTA, CDR2 FQGTGA. Trimming removed 5 bases from V and 4 bases from J, with 20 bases in between. CDR3 size: 16 residues. CDR3 DNA: TGTGCCAGCAGCCTACGTGCAACAGGTCAGGGCACTGAAGCTTTCTTT. This translates into CASSLRATGQGTEAFF.

The table lists this clonotype with a count of one. This could be a read error, since a much larger clone is one nucleotide away. A read error is likely, as this CDR3 ends without the conserved phenylalanine or tryptophan. This chain connects TRBV19 to TRBJ1-1; no firm D call. The CDR3 loop spans 14 amino acids. The V end lost 5 bases, the J end lost 0 bases, and 10 bases lay between the germline ends. Germline assignment: CDR1 LNHDA and CDR2 SQIVND (reference sequence). The CDR3 loop reads CASSRSFLNTEAFS. The CDR3 DNA sequence: TGTGCCAGTAGTCGAAGTTTCTTGAACACTGAAGCTTTCTCT.

The chain couples TRBV14 to TRBJ2-7, with TRBD1 identical over 7 bases. The CDR3 contains 15 residues. V shed 8 bases, J shed 1 base, and the junction held 11 bases outside the gene matches. CDR1 SGHDN and CDR2 FVKESK come from the germline V gene. The CDR3 region is CASFTRDSLSYEQYF. CDR3 nucleotide sequence: TGTGCCAGCTTCACCCGGGACAGCTTGTCCTACGAGCAGTACTTC.

The chain has TRBV12-3 or TRBV12-4 and TRBJ1-3, with D uncertain. V was trimmed by 7 bases and J by 2 bases, leaving 15 bases between them. The CDR3 is 15 amino acids. CDR3 residues: CASTPGRAPGNTIYF. In nucleotides, the CDR3 is TGTGCCAGCACCCCCGGAAGGGCGCCTGGAAACACCATATATTTT.

The chain uses TRBV24-1 and TRBJ2-7; perhaps TRBD1 as D (5 bases). Germline V gene lookup returns CDR1 KGHDR and CDR2 SFDVKD. The CDR3 is 12 amino acids. Trimming took 3 bases from V and 6 from J, leaving 8 bases between them. DNA for the CDR3: TGTGCCACCAGTGATATCCAGGGCGAGCAGTACTTC. Amino acid sequence: CATSDIQGEQYF.

The V call is TRBV19, the J call TRBJ1-2; 11 nucleotides match TRBD1. With 4 bases clipped from V and 3 bases from J, the junction kept 4 bases outside the gene matches. The CDR3 contains 15 residues. Germline-derived CDR1 and CDR2 are LNHDA and SQIVND (reference sequence). DNA for the CDR3: TGTGCCAGTAGTAAGGACAGGGGGCGCGACTATGGCTACACCTTC. It codes for CASSKDRGRDYGYTF.

The rearrangement links TRBV5-5 to TRBJ2-7; 7 bases map to TRBD2. The CDR3 sequence is 14 residues long. V dropped 3 bases and J dropped 6; count of bases not matched to a gene: 9. Germline loops: CDR1 SGHKS, CDR2 YYEKEE (reference sequence). CDR3 amino acids: CASSSSELAREQYF. The CDR3 DNA sequence: TGTGCCAGCAGCTCCTCCGAACTAGCGCGCGAGCAGTACTTC. The full variable domain, completed using reference TRBV5-5 and TRBJ2-7, is DAGVTQSPTHLIKTRGQQVTLRCSPISGHKSVSWYQQVLGQGPQFIFQYYEKEERGRGNFPDRFSARQFPNYSSELNVNALLLGDSALYLCASSSSELAREQYFGPGTRLTVT.